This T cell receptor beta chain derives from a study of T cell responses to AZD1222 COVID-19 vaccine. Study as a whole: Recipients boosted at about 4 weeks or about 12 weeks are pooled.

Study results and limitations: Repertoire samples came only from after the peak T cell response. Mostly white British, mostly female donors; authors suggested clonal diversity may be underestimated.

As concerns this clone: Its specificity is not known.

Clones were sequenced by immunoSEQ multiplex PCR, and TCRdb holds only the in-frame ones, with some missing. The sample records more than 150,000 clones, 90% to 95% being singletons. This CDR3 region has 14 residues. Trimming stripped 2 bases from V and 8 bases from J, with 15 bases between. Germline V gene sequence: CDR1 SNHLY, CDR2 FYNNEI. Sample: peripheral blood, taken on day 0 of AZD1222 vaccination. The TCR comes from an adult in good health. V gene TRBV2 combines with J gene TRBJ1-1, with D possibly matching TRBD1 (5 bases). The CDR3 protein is CASSERARGTEAFF. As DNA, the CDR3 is TGTGCCAGCAGTGAACGTGCCCGAGGGACGGAAGCTTTCTTT. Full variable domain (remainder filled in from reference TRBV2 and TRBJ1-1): EPEVTQTPSHQVTQMGQEVILRCVPISNHLYFYWYRQILGQKVEFLVSFYNNEISEKSEIFDDQFSVERPDGSNFTLKIRSTKLEDSAMYFCASSERARGTEAFFGQGTRLTVV.